This TCR beta chain emerged from a study of sequential checkpoint blockade in melanoma. Study at large: Arm A got nivolumab then ipilimumab; arm B the reverse, 1:1.

The CDR3 is 17 residues long. Trimming took 7 bases from V and 0 from J, leaving 18 bases between them. Germline V gene lookup returns CDR1 SGHVS and CDR2 FQNEAQ. The table came from immunoSEQ multiplex PCR; TCRdb's copy has only in-frame clones and leaves some out. The sample carries approximately 10,000 clones, less than 80% recorded once. Treatment here: randomized to nivolumab then ipilimumab (arm A) or the reverse (arm B). None of the patients previously received DNA-damaging chemotherapy. Sorted cells were live CD3+CD8+, lacking CD19 and CD56, from PBMCs. The chain recombines TRBV7-8 with TRBJ1-4, with D perhaps matching TRBD1 (6 bases). This TCR was recovered from a human donor with melanoma. The sample in question was CD8+ T cells sorted from blood (inferred from file names), obtained from a patient given nivolumab and ipilimumab in sequence. The DNA of the CDR3 is TGTGCCAGCACCACTTCGGGAGGGGGGGCAACTAATGAAAAACTGTTTTTT. It encodes CASTTSGGGATNEKLFF.